This T cell receptor beta chain derives from a study of shared clonotypes between healthy human individuals. V was clipped by 1 base and J by 2 bases, with 9 bases between them. CDR1 and CDR2 from the germline V gene are MDHEN and SYDVKM. This CDR3 spans 14 amino acids. Naive CD8 cells lacked CD45RO, underwent positive selection for CCR7 and left out terminally differentiated effector memory CD45RA+ cells. Sequenced by immunoSEQ multiplex PCR; TCRdb stores in-frame clones only, minus some. This sample has 1.5 million to 2.5 million clones, with over 85% found just once. This chain joins TRBV28 and TRBJ2-7; maybe TRBD1 (6 bases). The TCR was taken from a man between 18 and 35 years old in good health. The sample taken for sequencing was naive CD8+ T cells sorted from blood. The CDR3 here is CASSLSGAAYEQYF. The CDR3 region has the DNA TGTGCCAGCAGTTTATCAGGGGCCGCCTACGAGCAGTACTTC.